Shown below are 25 T cell receptor beta chains from a single sample sequenced in a study of T cells in Graves' hyperthyroidism and ophthalmopathy. Template material for amplifying TCR beta CDR3 regions consisted of RNA transcripts. The HTBI set primed first-round TCR CDR3 RT-PCR. Using its own MiXCR run on the multiplex PCR reads, TCRdb lists one record per CDR3 protein. The sample records 250,000 to 300,000 distinct CDR3 sequences, roughly 13% being singletons. Source material: blood. These receptors were obtained from a woman between 40 and 50 years old with Graves' hyperthyroidism.

V is TRBV5-1 and J is TRBJ1-2; the match to TRBD1 covers 7 bases. This CDR3 comprises 15 residues. Germline values: CDR1 SGHRS, CDR2 YFSETQ. Germline trimming cut 4 bases from V and 5 bases from J; bases unmatched to any gene: 11. CDR3 in DNA: TGCGCCAGCAGCCTCGGGGACAGCTTCTCATATGGCTACACCTTC. Its protein product is CASSLGDSFSYGYTF.

Only a few counts were recorded for this clonotype. The rearrangement joins TRBV3-1 to TRBJ2-7; no reliable D call. Trimming left V 1 base short and J 7 bases short, with 11 bases between. The CDR3 consists of 13 residues. Germline-derived CDR1 and CDR2 are LGHDT and YNNKEL (reference sequence). The CDR3 sequence: CASSQGTPREQYF. The CDR3 nucleotides read TGTGCCAGCAGCCAAGGGACCCCCCGAGAGCAGTACTTC.

This clonotype was counted at least ten times. V usage is TRBV28 and J usage is TRBJ2-7, with D possibly TRBD1 on 6 matching bases. There are 13 residues in the CDR3. Deletions cut 2 bases from V and 7 bases from J, with 12 bases between. CDR1 MDHEN and CDR2 SYDVKM come from the germline V gene. Here the CDR3 DNA reads TGTGCCAGCAGTTTAGGCAGAAGGGGGGAGCAGTACTTC. This gives the protein CASSLGRRGEQYF.

This chain uses TRBV5-1 with TRBJ2-1; 7 bases agree with TRBD1. CDR1 and CDR2 (germline): SGHRS, YFSETQ. The trim removed 4 bases at V and 0 bases at J, leaving 10 bases unmatched. CDR3 length: 17 residues. Here the CDR3 DNA reads TGCGCCAGCAGCGTACAGGGGCAGCCCAACTCCTACAATGAGCAGTTCTTC. Translated: CASSVQGQPNSYNEQFF.

This clonotype has ten or more counts. This chain uses TRBV3-1 with TRBJ2-7; 7 bases line up with TRBD1. With 1 base clipped from V and 0 bases from J, the junction kept 3 bases outside the gene matches. Germline-derived CDR1 and CDR2 are LGHDT and YNNKEL (reference sequence). The CDR3 length is 15 residues. The CDR3 region is CASSQGDSSSYEQYF. The CDR3 DNA sequence: TGTGCCAGCAGCCAAGGGGACAGTAGCTCCTACGAGCAGTACTTC.

Remarks on this clonotype: Its ends do not fully match the called genes, so a read error is possible. V and J are TRBV20-1 and TRBJ2-2; D might be TRBD2 (7 bases). Germline CDR1 reads DFQATT; CDR2 reads SNEGSKA (reference sequence). This CDR3 comprises 14 residues. CDR3 sequence: CSARGGGNTRELFF. For the CDR3, the DNA is TGCAGTGCTAGAGGGGGGGGCAACACCAGGGAGCTGTTTTTT.

The chain uses TRBV10-3 and TRBJ2-1; D possibly corresponds to TRBD2 (6 bases). Germline V gene data show CDR1 as ENHRY and CDR2 as SYGVKD. The CDR3 sequence is 13 residues long. Deletions cut 8 bases from V and 3 bases from J, with 11 bases between. CDR3 amino acids: CAIGSGYYNEQFF. The DNA of the CDR3 is TGTGCCATCGGTAGCGGATACTACAATGAGCAGTTCTTC.

This clonotype has at least ten counts. The chain is built from TRBV3-1 and TRBJ2-7; the D gene is possibly TRBD2 (6 bases). CDR1 is LGHDT, CDR2 YNNKEL, per germline (reference sequence). V was pared by 5 bases and J by 3 bases, with 14 bases between. CDR3 length: 14 residues. The CDR3 DNA is TGTGCCAGCAGCGAACGGGGGAACGGCTACGAGCAGTACTTC. It translates to CASSERGNGYEQYF.

This clonotype has at least ten counts. J is TRBJ2-3 and V is TRBV15; 12 nucleotides match TRBD2. Losses at the gene ends were 6 bases for V and 0 bases for J; bases not matched to a gene: 7. CDR1 and CDR2 from the germline V gene are LNHNV and YYDKDF (reference sequence). The CDR3 length is 17 residues. The CDR3 DNA is TGTGCCACCAGGTCTAGCGGGAGGGGCCGTAGCACAGATACGCAGTATTTT. Translation gives CATRSSGRGRSTDTQYF.

Ten or more counts support this clonotype. The chain recombines TRBV11-1 with TRBJ2-5; tentative D call: TRBD1 (6 bases). The CDR3 contains 15 residues. Trimming removed 6 bases from V and 5 bases from J, with 19 bases in between. CDR1 is SGHAT, CDR2 FQDESV, per germline (reference sequence). CDR3 in amino acids: CASSPGTPGQETQYF. The DNA for the CDR3 is TGTGCCAGCAGTCCGGGGACACCGGGCCAGGAGACCCAGTACTTC.

Comments on this clonotype: This could be a read error, since a much larger clone is one nucleotide away. Here the CDR3 reads CTSSLAGETGELFF. In DNA form, the CDR3 reads TGTACCAGCAGTCTAGCGGGAGAAACCGGGGAGCTGTTTTTT. The chain is built from TRBV2 and TRBJ2-2, with 10 bases identical to TRBD2. Germline loops: CDR1 SNHLY, CDR2 FYNNEI. The CDR3 is 14 amino acids.

This clonotype was picked up a small number of times. The CDR3: CASSQEVPGAYTDTQYF. The CDR3 nucleotides read TGTGCCAGCAGCCAAGAAGTGCCCGGGGCATACACAGATACGCAGTATTTT. The chain employs TRBV4-2 and TRBJ2-3; the D gene could be TRBD1 or TRBD2 (5 bases each). Germline V gene lookup returns CDR1 LGHNA and CDR2 YNFKEQ. This CDR3 spans 17 amino acids. Between the trimmed V and J ends, which lost 0 bases and 2 bases, there was a span of 15 bases.

This clonotype has at least ten counts. The genes are TRBV19 and TRBJ1-1; 7 bases fit TRBD1. Germline V gives CDR1 LNHDA, CDR2 SQIVND (reference sequence). J lost 1 base, V lost 9 bases, and 5 bases had no gene match. The CDR3 runs to 13 residues. CDR3 in amino acids: CASPNRGNTEAFF. Here the CDR3 DNA reads TGTGCCAGCCCAAACAGGGGGAACACTGAAGCTTTCTTT. The full variable domain, rest sourced from reference TRBV19 and TRBJ1-1, is DGGITQSPKYLFRKEGQNVTLSCEQNLNHDAMYWYRQDPGQGLRLIYYSQIVNDFQKGDIAEGYSVSREKKESFPLTVTSAQKNPTAFYLCASPNRGNTEAFFGQGTRLTVV.

The rearrangement joins TRBV2 to TRBJ2-6; the D is unclear. The germline V gene encodes CDR1 SNHLY and CDR2 FYNNEI. Trimming removed 6 bases from V and 3 bases from J, with 15 bases in between. The CDR3 is 16 residues long. CDR3 DNA sequence: TGTGCCAGCAGCGCTACTCTTGGCGGTGGGGCCAACGTCCTGACTTTC. As protein: CASSATLGGGANVLTF.

The chain uses TRBV7-9 and TRBJ1-1; 8 bases align to TRBD1. The germline CDR1 and CDR2 sequences are SEHNR and FQNEAQ (reference sequence). J lost 10 bases, V lost 5 bases, and 6 bases had no gene match. This CDR3 is 12 amino acids long. CDR3 residues: CASSGQGLGAFF. The CDR3, as DNA: TGTGCCAGCAGCGGACAGGGACTCGGAGCTTTCTTT.

This clonotype was detected only a few times. This chain links TRBV4-2 with TRBJ2-3; TRBD2 agrees at 12 bases. In germline, CDR1 is LGHNA, CDR2 YNFKEQ. V was clipped by 0 bases and J by 10 bases; unmatched bases: 8. This CDR3 has 16 residues. The CDR3 bases are TGTGCCAGCAGCCAAGATTTGAGACTAGCGGGAGTGGCGCAGTATTTT. Translation: CASSQDLRLAGVAQYF.

This rearrangement joins TRBV20-1 to TRBJ2-2; D ambiguous. Per germline, CDR1 DFQATT and CDR2 SNEGSKA (reference sequence). V was trimmed by 1 base and J by 8 bases, leaving 5 bases between them. The CDR3 runs 11 residues. Written as DNA, the CDR3 is TGCAGTGCTAGAGTGGAGGGGGAGCTGTTTTTT. It translates to CSARVEGELFF.

The sample holds many counts of this clonotype. This sequence joins TRBV5-5 and TRBJ1-1; tentatively, D is TRBD1 (5 bases). CDR3 length: 15 residues. Germline CDR1 SGHKS, CDR2 YYEKEE (reference sequence). V was clipped by 2 bases and J by 10 bases, with 21 bases between them. The CDR3 reads CASSFQPLRDQVAFF. In DNA, the CDR3 is TGTGCCAGCAGCTTCCAACCCCTCAGGGATCAAGTAGCTTTCTTT. Full variable domain (missing parts from reference TRBV5-5 and TRBJ1-1): DAGVTQSPTHLIKTRGQQVTLRCSPISGHKSVSWYQQVLGQGPQFIFQYYEKEERGRGNFPDRFSARQFPNYSSELNVNALLLGDSALYLCASSFQPLRDQVAFFGQGTRLTVV.

This clonotype has more than one count but fewer than ten. J is TRBJ1-2 and V is TRBV7-2, with D maybe TRBD1 (5 bases). Germline CDR1 SGHTA, CDR2 FQGNSA. The V end was cut by 5 bases, the J end by 4 bases, with 14 bases between. The CDR3 is 14 residues long. The CDR3 region has the DNA TGTGCCAGCAGCGCGAGGGGAGGCAGCTATGGCTACACCTTC. Amino acid sequence: CASSARGGSYGYTF.

J is TRBJ2-1 and V is TRBV12-3 or TRBV12-4, with 11 nucleotides matching TRBD1. Losses at the gene ends were 8 bases for V and 3 bases for J; bases not matched to a gene: 3. The CDR3 totals 14 residues. CDR3: CASGQGAGYNEQFF. Written as DNA, the CDR3 is TGTGCCAGCGGACAGGGGGCTGGCTACAATGAGCAGTTCTTC.

In its sample, this clonotype was seen many times. The chain couples TRBV12-3 or TRBV12-4 to TRBJ1-1; perhaps TRBD1 as D (6 bases). The length of the CDR3 is 14 residues. Trimming removed 5 bases from V and 1 base from J, with 11 bases in between. The CDR3 reads CASSEWTANTEAFF. The CDR3 DNA sequence: TGTGCCAGCAGTGAATGGACAGCGAACACTGAAGCTTTCTTT.

The chain uses TRBV6-5 and TRBJ2-3; the D gene is possibly TRBD2 (5 bases). Germline CDR1 is MNHEY and CDR2 is SVGAGI. The CDR3 consists of 15 residues. Trimming cost V 2 bases and J 9 bases, with 18 bases left between them. Written as DNA, the CDR3 is TGTGCCAGCAGTTACCACCAGGCCAACACGGGGACGCAGTATTTT. Translation: CASSYHQANTGTQYF.

This clonotype was counted many times. The V call is TRBV10-3, the J call TRBJ1-3; 9 bases line up with TRBD1. This CDR3 region has 16 residues. Germline V gene data show CDR1 as ENHRY and CDR2 as SYGVKD. V was clipped by 7 bases and J by 1 base; unmatched bases: 8. The CDR3 nucleotides read TGTGCCATCACCAAGGACAGGGGATATTCTGGAAACACCATATATTTT. Translating it yields CAITKDRGYSGNTIYF.

There are a few counts of this clonotype. The chain is built from TRBV3-1 and TRBJ2-5, with D possibly matching TRBD1 (6 bases). The germline V and J ends were trimmed by 4 bases and 2 bases, with 14 bases remaining between them. This CDR3 is built from 15 residues. Germline CDR1 and CDR2: LGHDT and YNNKEL (reference sequence). The DNA for the CDR3 is TGTGCCAGCAGCCGGGTAAGGGGGAGTCAAGAGACCCAGTACTTC. Its protein is CASSRVRGSQETQYF.

This clonotype was seen at least ten times. The chain has TRBV7-2 and TRBJ2-7, with a weak D call TRBD2 (6 bases). Between the trimmed V and J ends, which lost 11 bases and 2 bases, there was a span of 16 bases. This CDR3 spans 13 amino acids. Germline assignment: CDR1 SGHTA and CDR2 FQGNSA. The CDR3 protein is CASGTPGPYEQYF. CDR3 coding DNA: TGTGCCTCCGGGACTCCGGGCCCCTACGAGCAGTACTTC. The full variable domain, its missing parts supplied by reference TRBV7-2 and TRBJ2-7, is GAGVSQSPSNKVTEKGKDVELRCDPISGHTALYWYRQSLGQGLEFLIYFQGNSAPDKSGLPSDRFSAERTGGSVSTLTIQRTQQEDSAVYLCASGTPGPYEQYFGPGTRLTVT.